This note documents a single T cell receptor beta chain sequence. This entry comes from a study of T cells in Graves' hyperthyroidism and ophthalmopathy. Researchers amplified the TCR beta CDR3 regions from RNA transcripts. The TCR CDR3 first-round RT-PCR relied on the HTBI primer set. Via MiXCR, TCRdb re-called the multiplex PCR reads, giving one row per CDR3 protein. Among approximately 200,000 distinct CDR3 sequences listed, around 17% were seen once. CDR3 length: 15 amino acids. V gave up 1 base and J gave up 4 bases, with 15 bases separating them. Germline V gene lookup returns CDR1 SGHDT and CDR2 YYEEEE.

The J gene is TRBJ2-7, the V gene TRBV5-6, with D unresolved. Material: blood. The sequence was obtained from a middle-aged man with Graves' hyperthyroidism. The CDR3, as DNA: TGTGCCAGCAGCTTGTTGGGATCCGGAAATTACGAGCAGTACTTC. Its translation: CASSLLGSGNYEQYF. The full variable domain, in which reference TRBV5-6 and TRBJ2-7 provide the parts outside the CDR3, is DAGVTQSPTHLIKTRGQQVTLRCSPKSGHDTVSWYQQALGQGPQFIFQYYEEEERQRGNFPDRFSGHQFPNYSSELNVNALLLGDSALYLCASSLLGSGNYEQYFGPGTRLTVT.